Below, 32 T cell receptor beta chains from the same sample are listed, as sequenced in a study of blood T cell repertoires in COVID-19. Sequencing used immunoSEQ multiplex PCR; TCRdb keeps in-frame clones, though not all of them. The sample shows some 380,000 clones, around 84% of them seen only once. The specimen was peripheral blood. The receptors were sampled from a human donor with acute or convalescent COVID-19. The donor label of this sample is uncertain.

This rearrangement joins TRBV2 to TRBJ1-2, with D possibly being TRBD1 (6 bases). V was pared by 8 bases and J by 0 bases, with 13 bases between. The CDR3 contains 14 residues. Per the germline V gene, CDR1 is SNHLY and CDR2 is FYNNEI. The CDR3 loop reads CASYSGTTNYGYTF. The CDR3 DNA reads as TGTGCCAGCTATTCCGGGACAACTAACTATGGCTACACCTTC.

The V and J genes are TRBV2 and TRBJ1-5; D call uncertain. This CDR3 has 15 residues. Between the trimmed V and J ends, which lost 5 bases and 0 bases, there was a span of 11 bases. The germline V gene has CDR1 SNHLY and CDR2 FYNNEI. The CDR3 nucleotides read TGTGCCAGCAGTTCCACAGTAAATAGCAATCAGCCCCAGCATTTT. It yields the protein CASSSTVNSNQPQHF.

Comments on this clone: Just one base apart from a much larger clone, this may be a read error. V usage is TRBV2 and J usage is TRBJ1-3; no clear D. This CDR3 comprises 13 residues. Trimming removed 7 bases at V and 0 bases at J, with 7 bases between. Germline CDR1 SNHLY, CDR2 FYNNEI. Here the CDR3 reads CASKRDSGNTIYF. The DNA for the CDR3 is TGTGCCAGCAAGAGAGACTCTGGAAACACCATATATTTT.

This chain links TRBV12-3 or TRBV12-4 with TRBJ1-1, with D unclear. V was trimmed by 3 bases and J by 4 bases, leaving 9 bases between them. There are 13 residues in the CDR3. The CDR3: CASSLYAGTEAFF. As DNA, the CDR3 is TGTGCCAGCAGTTTGTATGCGGGCACTGAAGCTTTCTTT.

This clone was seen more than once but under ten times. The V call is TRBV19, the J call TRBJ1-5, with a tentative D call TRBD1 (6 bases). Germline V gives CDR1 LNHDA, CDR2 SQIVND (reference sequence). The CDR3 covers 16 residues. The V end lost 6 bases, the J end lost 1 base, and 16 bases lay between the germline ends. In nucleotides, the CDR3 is TGTGCCAGTAGAAAAGAGGGGGTAATGAGCAATCAGCCCCAGCATTTT. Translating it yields CASRKEGVMSNQPQHF.

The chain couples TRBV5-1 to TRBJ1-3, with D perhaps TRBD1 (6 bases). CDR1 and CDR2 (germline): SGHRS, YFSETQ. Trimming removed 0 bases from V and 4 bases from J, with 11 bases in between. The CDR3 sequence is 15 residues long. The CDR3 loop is CASSLGSGVGNTIYF. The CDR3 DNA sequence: TGCGCCAGCAGCTTGGGGTCAGGGGTCGGAAACACCATATATTTT.

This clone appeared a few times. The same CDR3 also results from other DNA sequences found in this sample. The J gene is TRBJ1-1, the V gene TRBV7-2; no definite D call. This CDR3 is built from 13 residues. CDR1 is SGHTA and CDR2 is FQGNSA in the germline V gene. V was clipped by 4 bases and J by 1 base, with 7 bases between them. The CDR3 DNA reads TGTGCCAGCAGCTATAGCGGGAACACTGAAGCTTTCTTT. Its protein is CASSYSGNTEAFF.

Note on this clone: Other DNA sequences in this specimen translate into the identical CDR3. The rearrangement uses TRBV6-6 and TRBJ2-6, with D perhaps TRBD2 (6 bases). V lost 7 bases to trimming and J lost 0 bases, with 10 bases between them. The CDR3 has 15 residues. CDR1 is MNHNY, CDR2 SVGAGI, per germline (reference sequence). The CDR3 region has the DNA TGTGCCAGCACCCAGGGAGGCTCTGGGGCCAACGTCCTGACTTTC. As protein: CASTQGGSGANVLTF.

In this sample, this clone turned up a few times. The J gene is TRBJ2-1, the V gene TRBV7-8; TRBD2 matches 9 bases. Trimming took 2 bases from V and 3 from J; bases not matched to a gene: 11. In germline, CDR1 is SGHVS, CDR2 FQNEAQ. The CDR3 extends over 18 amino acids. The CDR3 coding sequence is TGTGCCAGCAGCTTACCCTTCACCCGGACTAGCGTCTACAATGAGCAGTTCTTC. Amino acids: CASSLPFTRTSVYNEQFF.

The CDR3 protein is CASSSTYTGKFEKLFF. CDR3 in DNA: TGTGCCAGCAGCTCCACCTACACAGGGAAGTTTGAAAAACTGTTTTTT. The chain is built from TRBV7-9 and TRBJ1-4, with D possibly being TRBD1 (6 bases). Looked up from germline, CDR1 is SEHNR and CDR2 is FQNEAQ (reference sequence). V lost 4 bases and J 7 bases, leaving 19 bases between the germline ends. There are 16 residues in the CDR3.

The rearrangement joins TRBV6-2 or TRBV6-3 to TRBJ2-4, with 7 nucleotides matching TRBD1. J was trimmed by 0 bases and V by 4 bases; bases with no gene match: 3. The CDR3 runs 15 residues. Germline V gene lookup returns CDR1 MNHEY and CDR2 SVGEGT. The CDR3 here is CASSWTGLAKNIQYF. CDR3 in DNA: TGTGCCAGCAGTTGGACAGGACTAGCCAAAAACATTCAGTACTTC.

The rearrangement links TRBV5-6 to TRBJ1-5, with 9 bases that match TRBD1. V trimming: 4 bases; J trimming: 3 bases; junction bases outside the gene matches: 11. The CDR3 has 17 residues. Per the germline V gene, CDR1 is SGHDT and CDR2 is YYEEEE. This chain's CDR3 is CASSRTQGAFINQPQHF. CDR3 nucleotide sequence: TGTGCCAGCAGCCGGACACAGGGGGCCTTTATCAATCAGCCCCAGCATTTT.

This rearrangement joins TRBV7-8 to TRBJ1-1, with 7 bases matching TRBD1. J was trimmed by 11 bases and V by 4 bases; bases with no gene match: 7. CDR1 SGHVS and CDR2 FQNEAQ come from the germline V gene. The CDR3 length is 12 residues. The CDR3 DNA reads TGTGCCAGCAGCTATGACAGGGATAAGGCTTTCTTT. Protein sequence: CASSYDRDKAFF.

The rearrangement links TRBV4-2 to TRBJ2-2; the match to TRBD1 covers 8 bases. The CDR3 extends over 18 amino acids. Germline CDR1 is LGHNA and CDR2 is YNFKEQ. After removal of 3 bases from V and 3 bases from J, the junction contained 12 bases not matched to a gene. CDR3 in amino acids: CASSQGRRTGHDTGELFF. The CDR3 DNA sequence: TGTGCCAGCAGCCAGGGCCGTAGGACAGGGCACGACACCGGGGAGCTGTTTTTT.

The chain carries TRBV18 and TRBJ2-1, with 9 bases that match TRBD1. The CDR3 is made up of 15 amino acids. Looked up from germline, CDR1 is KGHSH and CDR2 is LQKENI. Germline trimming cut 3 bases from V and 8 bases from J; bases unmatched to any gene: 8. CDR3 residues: CASSPLGQGRDEQFF. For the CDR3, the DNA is TGTGCCAGCTCACCCTTGGGACAGGGAAGGGATGAGCAGTTCTTC.

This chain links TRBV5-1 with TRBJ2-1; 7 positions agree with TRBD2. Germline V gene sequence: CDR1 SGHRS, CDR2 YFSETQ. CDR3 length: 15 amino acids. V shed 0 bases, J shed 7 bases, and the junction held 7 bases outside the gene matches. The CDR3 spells CASSLGVGRGNEQFF. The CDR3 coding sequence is TGCGCCAGCAGCTTGGGAGTAGGGAGGGGAAATGAGCAGTTCTTC.

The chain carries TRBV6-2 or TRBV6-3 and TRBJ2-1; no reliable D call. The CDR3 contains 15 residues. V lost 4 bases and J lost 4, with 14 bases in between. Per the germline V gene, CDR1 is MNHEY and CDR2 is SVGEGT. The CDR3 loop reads CASSLGPASYNEQFF. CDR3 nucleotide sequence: TGTGCCAGCAGTTTAGGCCCAGCGAGTTACAATGAGCAGTTCTTC.

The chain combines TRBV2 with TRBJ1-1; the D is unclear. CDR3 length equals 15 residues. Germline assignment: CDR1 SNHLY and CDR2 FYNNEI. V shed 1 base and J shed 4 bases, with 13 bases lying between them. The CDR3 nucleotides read TGTGCCAGCAGTGAAGGGGTGGGAGGAATCACTGAAGCTTTCTTT. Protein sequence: CASSEGVGGITEAFF.

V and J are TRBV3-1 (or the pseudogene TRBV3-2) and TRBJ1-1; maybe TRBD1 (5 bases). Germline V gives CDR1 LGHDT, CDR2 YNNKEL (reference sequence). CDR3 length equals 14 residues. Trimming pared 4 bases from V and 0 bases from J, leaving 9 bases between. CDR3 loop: CASSLQVMNTEAFF. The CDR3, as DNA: TGTGCCAGCAGCCTACAGGTTATGAACACTGAAGCTTTCTTT.

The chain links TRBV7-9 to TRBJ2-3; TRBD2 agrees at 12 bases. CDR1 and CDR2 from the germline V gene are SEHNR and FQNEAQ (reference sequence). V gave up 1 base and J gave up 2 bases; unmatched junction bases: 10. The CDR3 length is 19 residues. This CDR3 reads CASSLETGLAGSDTDTQYF. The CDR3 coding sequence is TGTGCCAGCAGCTTAGAGACGGGACTAGCGGGTTCAGACACAGATACGCAGTATTTT.

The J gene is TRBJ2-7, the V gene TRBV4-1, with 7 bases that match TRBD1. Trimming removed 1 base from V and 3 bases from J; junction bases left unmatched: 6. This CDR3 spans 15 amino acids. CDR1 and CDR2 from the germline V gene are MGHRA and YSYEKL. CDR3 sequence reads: CASSQAPGQSYEQYF. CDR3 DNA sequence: TGCGCCAGCAGCCAAGCTCCGGGACAGAGCTACGAGCAGTACTTC.

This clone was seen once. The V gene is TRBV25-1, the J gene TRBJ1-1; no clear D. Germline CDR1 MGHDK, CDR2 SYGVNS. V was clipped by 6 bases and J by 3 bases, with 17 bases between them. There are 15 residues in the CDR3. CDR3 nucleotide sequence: TGTGCCAGCAGGGGCCCGGGGAGATACTACACTGAAGCTTTCTTT. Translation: CASRGPGRYYTEAFF.

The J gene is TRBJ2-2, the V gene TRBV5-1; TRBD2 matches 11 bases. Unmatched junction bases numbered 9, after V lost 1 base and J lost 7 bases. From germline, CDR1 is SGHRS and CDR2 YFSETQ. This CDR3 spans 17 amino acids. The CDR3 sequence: CASSLRTSGSVVGELFF. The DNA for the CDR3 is TGCGCCAGCAGCTTGCGCACTAGCGGGAGCGTGGTCGGGGAGCTGTTTTTT. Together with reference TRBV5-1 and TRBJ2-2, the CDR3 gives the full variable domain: KAGVTQTPRYLIKTRGQQVTLSCSPISGHRSVSWYQQTPGQGLQFLFEYFSETQRNKGNFPGRFSGRQFSNSRSEMNVSTLELGDSALYLCASSLRTSGSVVGELFFGEGSRLTVL.

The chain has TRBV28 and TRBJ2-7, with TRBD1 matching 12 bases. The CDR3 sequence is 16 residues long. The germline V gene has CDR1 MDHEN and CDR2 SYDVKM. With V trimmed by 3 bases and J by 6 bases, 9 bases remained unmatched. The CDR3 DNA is TGTGCCAGCAGTTTTCCGCTCGGGACAGGGGGCGGCGAGCAGTACTTC. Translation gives CASSFPLGTGGGEQYF.

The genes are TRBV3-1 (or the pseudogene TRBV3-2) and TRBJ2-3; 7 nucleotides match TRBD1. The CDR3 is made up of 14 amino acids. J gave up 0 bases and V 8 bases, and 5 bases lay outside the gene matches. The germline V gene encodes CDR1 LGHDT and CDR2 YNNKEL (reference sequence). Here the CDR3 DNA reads TGTGCCAGCCAGAGGACAGGAAGCACAGATACGCAGTATTTT. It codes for CASQRTGSTDTQYF.

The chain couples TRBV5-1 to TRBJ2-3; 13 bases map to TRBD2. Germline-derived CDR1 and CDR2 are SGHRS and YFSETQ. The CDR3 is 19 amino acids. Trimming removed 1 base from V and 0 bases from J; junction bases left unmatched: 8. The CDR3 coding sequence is TGCGCCAGCAGCTTGCCACTAGCGGGAGGGAGACCTAGCACAGATACGCAGTATTTT. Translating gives CASSLPLAGGRPSTDTQYF.

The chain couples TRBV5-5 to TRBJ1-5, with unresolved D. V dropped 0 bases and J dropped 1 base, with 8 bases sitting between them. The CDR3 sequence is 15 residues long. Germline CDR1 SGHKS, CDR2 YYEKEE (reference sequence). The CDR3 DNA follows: TGTGCCAGCAGCTTGGCTGGGCAGAGCAATCAGCCCCAGCATTTT. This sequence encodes CASSLAGQSNQPQHF.

The CDR3 region is CASSPASGNTGELFF. The CDR3 region has the DNA TGTGCCAGCTCACCCGCTAGCGGGAACACCGGGGAGCTGTTTTTT. J is TRBJ2-2 and V is TRBV18; TRBD2 aligns across 7 bases. V shed 3 bases and J 1 base; nucleotides not matched to a gene: 2. Germline CDR1 and CDR2: KGHSH and LQKENI. CDR3 length: 15 amino acids. Full variable domain (rest looked up from reference TRBV18 and TRBJ2-2): NAGVMQNPRHLVRRRGQEARLRCSPMKGHSHVYWYRQLPEEGLKFMVYLQKENIIDESGMPKERFSAEFPKEGPSILRIQQVVRGDSAAYFCASSPASGNTGELFFGEGSRLTVL.

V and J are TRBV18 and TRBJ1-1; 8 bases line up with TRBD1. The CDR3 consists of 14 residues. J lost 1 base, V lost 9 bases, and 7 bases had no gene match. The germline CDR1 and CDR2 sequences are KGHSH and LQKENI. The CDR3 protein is CASFFDRGNTEAFF. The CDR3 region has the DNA TGTGCCAGTTTCTTCGACAGGGGGAACACTGAAGCTTTCTTT.

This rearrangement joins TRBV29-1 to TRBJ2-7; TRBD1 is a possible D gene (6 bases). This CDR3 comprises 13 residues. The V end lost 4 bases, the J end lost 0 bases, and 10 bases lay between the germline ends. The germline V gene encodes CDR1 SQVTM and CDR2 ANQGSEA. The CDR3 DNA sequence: TGCAGCGTTGTCGGGACAACCTCCTACGAGCAGTACTTC. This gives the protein CSVVGTTSYEQYF.

The CDR3 region has the DNA TGTGCCGCCCGAGGAGGGGGCGCCGGGTATGGCTACACCTTC. Its translation: CAARGGGAGYGYTF. The genes are TRBV2 and TRBJ1-2, with 7 positions matching TRBD1. Germline CDR1 is SNHLY and CDR2 is FYNNEI. This CDR3 spans 14 amino acids. Trimming removed 11 bases from V and 5 bases from J; junction bases left unmatched: 14.

The CDR3 nucleotides are TGTGCCAGCAGTTTAGGGAGTTTCACACCCCTCCACTTT. It translates to CASSLGSFTPLHF. V and J are TRBV12-3 or TRBV12-4 and TRBJ1-6, with D unclear. This CDR3 region has 13 residues. V lost 1 base, J lost 11 bases, and 9 bases lay in between.